These 24 T cell receptor beta chains were all obtained from the same sample, sequenced in a study of post-analysis software for immune sequencing data. The study's findings and limits: Controls showed lower frequencies than patients for a handful of TRBV segments, and TRBV5-6, TRBV5-1 and TRBV20-1 were among these.

No antigens are known for them. The library was made from cDNA and included unique molecular identifiers. MiXCR, run by TCRdb on the PCR reads, gives a single entry per CDR3 protein. The sample gives about 810,000 distinct CDR3 sequences, under 70% of which show up once; approximately 4.3% is in the top ten. The sequencing sample was made of blood. These receptor sequences come from a girl aged 10 to 17 with multiple sclerosis.

V is TRBV5-1 and J is TRBJ2-3, with D maybe TRBD1 (5 bases). Trimming cost V 6 bases and J 4 bases, with 15 bases left between them. CDR3 length: 14 residues. Per germline, CDR1 SGHRS and CDR2 YFSETQ. The CDR3 reads CASTREASSDTQYF. The CDR3 bases are TGCGCCAGCACCAGGGAAGCCTCTTCAGATACGCAGTATTTT.

The chain has TRBV5-1 and TRBJ2-4; 10 bases map to TRBD2. Trimming took 0 bases from V and 0 from J; bases not matched to a gene: 12. Looked up from germline, CDR1 is SGHRS and CDR2 is YFSETQ. This CDR3 spans 20 amino acids. DNA for the CDR3: TGCGCCAGCAGCTTGGCCGATAGTTCTAGCGGGGGACTAGCCAAAAACATTCAGTACTTC. Protein: CASSLADSSSGGLAKNIQYF.

The count of this clonotype is one. J is TRBJ1-2 and V is TRBV28; 7 bases map to TRBD1. J was trimmed by 5 bases and V by 7 bases; bases with no gene match: 7. This CDR3 region has 13 residues. The germline gives CDR1 MDHEN, CDR2 SYDVKM. CDR3 in amino acids: CASTLGQPYGYTF. DNA of the CDR3: TGTGCCAGCACCCTGGGACAGCCGTATGGCTACACCTTC.

The sample holds a few counts of this clonotype. The chain combines TRBV5-1 with TRBJ2-5, with 11 bases lining up with TRBD2. This CDR3 has 15 residues. V lost 4 bases to trimming and J lost 5 bases; unmatched junction nucleotides: 7. Germline V gene sequence: CDR1 SGHRS, CDR2 YFSETQ. The CDR3 is CASSISGRAGETQYF. The DNA for the CDR3 is TGCGCCAGCAGCATTAGCGGGAGGGCCGGGGAGACCCAGTACTTC.

The rearrangement joins TRBV6-2 or TRBV6-3 to TRBJ2-3; D is unresolved. The CDR3 covers 14 residues. V was trimmed by 5 bases and J by 3 bases, leaving 12 bases between them. The germline V gene has CDR1 MNHEY and CDR2 SVGEGT. This chain's CDR3 is CASSHDQTTDTQYF. The CDR3 nucleotides read TGTGCCAGCAGTCACGACCAGACTACAGATACGCAGTATTTT.

This clonotype came up a few times. The genes are TRBV20-1 and TRBJ2-1; 7 bases agree with TRBD1. The V segment lost 3 bases and the J segment 6 bases; nucleotides outside the gene matches: 8. Germline V lookup: CDR1 DFQATT, CDR2 SNEGSKA (reference sequence). The CDR3 runs to 14 residues. The CDR3 region is CSASIRGLANEQFF. As DNA, the CDR3 is TGCAGTGCTAGTATTAGGGGGCTTGCCAATGAGCAGTTCTTC.

The gene calls are TRBV5-1 and TRBJ2-3; possible D gene TRBD2, 5 bases. V lost 4 bases, J lost 5 bases, and 23 bases lay in between. CDR1 and CDR2 (germline): SGHRS, YFSETQ. The CDR3 length is 17 residues. CDR3 DNA sequence: TGCGCCAGCAGCCGAAAGACCCTCCAGGCCCGGGGAGATACGCAGTATTTT. This encodes CASSRKTLQARGDTQYF.

The table lists this clonotype with a few counts. This sequence joins TRBV6-5 and TRBJ1-2, with D perhaps matching TRBD1 (5 bases). Germline V gene sequence: CDR1 MNHEY, CDR2 SVGAGI. The ends were cut back, 4 bases at V and 8 bases at J, with 17 bases in the middle. The CDR3 loop spans 14 amino acids. In DNA form, the CDR3 reads TGTGCCAGCAGTTTGTTTCCCGCCGGGGCGGGCTACACCTTC. It is translated as CASSLFPAGAGYTF.

This clonotype was picked up a small number of times. This chain uses TRBV20-1 with TRBJ1-5; 10 nucleotides align to TRBD1. Germline V gene lookup returns CDR1 DFQATT and CDR2 SNEGSKA (reference sequence). The ends lost 5 bases at V and 5 bases at J; junction bases unmatched: 6. The CDR3 is 14 amino acids. In nucleotides, the CDR3 is TGCAGTGCTGGCCGGGACAGGGGTTATCAGCCCCAGCATTTT. Amino acids: CSAGRDRGYQPQHF.

Of note for this clonotype: At one boundary the junction diverges from the germline segment, which might be a read error. The chain links TRBV4-1 to TRBJ2-3; D uncertain. This CDR3 has 13 amino acids. Germline loops: CDR1 MGHRA, CDR2 YSYEKL. CDR3 residues: CAGSLPFGDTQYF. The CDR3 region has the DNA TGCGCCGGCAGCCTACCTTTTGGAGATACGCAGTATTTT.

This clonotype has at least ten counts. The rearrangement joins TRBV29-1 to TRBJ2-7, with no clear D. Germline-derived CDR1 and CDR2 are SQVTM and ANQGSEA. Deletions cut 6 bases from V and 0 bases from J, with 12 bases between. This CDR3 is built from 13 residues. CDR3 DNA sequence: TGCAGCGTACGACAAGTCCTCTCCTACGAGCAGTACTTC. It is translated as CSVRQVLSYEQYF.

The gene calls are TRBV12-3 or TRBV12-4 and TRBJ1-5, with a tentative D call TRBD1 (5 bases). The V gene lost 3 bases and the J gene lost 3 bases, with 9 bases spanning the gap. This CDR3 has 14 residues. The CDR3 nucleotides read TGTGCCAGCAGTTTCAGGGTTGTCAATCAGCCCCAGCATTTT. As protein: CASSFRVVNQPQHF.

This sequence joins TRBV19 and TRBJ2-4, with a possible D match to TRBD2 (5 bases). This CDR3 spans 13 amino acids. Trimming removed 5 bases from V and 8 bases from J, with 13 bases in between. Germline CDR1 reads LNHDA; CDR2 reads SQIVND (reference sequence). CDR3 in DNA: TGTGCCAGTAGTGCCCCTAGCAAGGACATTCAGTACTTC. Encoded protein: CASSAPSKDIQYF.

The chain is built from TRBV12-3 or TRBV12-4 and TRBJ2-3, with a tentative D call TRBD2 (5 bases). V was trimmed by 3 bases and J by 9 bases, leaving 13 bases between them. The CDR3 has 13 residues. Here the CDR3 DNA reads TGTGCCAGCAGTTTCGGGGTGGCGGACACGCAGTATTTT. Protein: CASSFGVADTQYF.

This clonotype was observed a few times. V and J are TRBV29-1 and TRBJ2-7; possibly TRBD1 for D (6 bases). Germline-derived CDR1 and CDR2 are SQVTM and ANQGSEA. This CDR3 has 13 amino acids. Trimming removed 4 bases at V and 3 bases at J, with 13 bases between. CDR3 sequence reads: CSVGPRDIYEQYF. Written as DNA, the CDR3 is TGCAGCGTTGGACCACGGGACATCTACGAGCAGTACTTC.

About this clonotype itself: At one boundary the junction diverges from the germline segment, which might be a read error. J is TRBJ2-6 and V is TRBV7-3; no definite D call. Germline assignment: CDR1 SGHTA and CDR2 FQGTGA. There are 16 residues in the CDR3. CDR3 DNA: TGTGCCAGCAGCCTGACGGCCCGCTCTGAGGCCAACGTCCTGACTTTC. This codes for CASSLTARSEANVLTF.

This sequence joins TRBV14 and TRBJ2-7, with 11 positions matching TRBD2. The V and J ends lost 5 bases and 4 bases, in that order; junction bases with no gene match: 10. This CDR3 has 16 amino acids. Germline V gene data show CDR1 as SGHDN and CDR2 as FVKESK. CDR3 DNA sequence: TGTGCCAGCAGCGTACTAGCGGGAGTCGTTTGGTACGAGCAGTACTTC. It encodes CASSVLAGVVWYEQYF.

Concerning this clonotype itself: Relative to the germline gene, one junction end is altered; a read error may explain this. The chain has TRBV12-3 or TRBV12-4 and TRBJ1-1; D call uncertain. The CDR3 runs 14 residues. The CDR3 protein is CASSLKGPDTGAFF. As DNA, the CDR3 is TGTGCCAGCAGTTTAAAAGGGCCAGACACTGGAGCTTTCTTT.

V gene TRBV20-1 combines with J gene TRBJ2-2; TRBD2 matches 14 bases. From germline, CDR1 is DFQATT and CDR2 SNEGSKA (reference sequence). V lost 5 bases and J lost 5; bases outside the gene matches: 4. This CDR3 contains 15 residues. The CDR3 bases are TGCAGTGCTTCCGGACTAGCGGGGGGAACCGGGGAGCTGTTTTTT. Its translation is CSASGLAGGTGELFF.

This clonotype was seen just once. The chain uses TRBV12-3 or TRBV12-4 and TRBJ2-2, with D unresolved. The CDR3 is made up of 12 amino acids. Trimming left V 5 bases short and J 11 bases short, with 12 bases between. CDR3 in DNA: TGTGCCAGCAGTCACATAGACCTTGAGCTGTTTTTT. Protein sequence: CASSHIDLELFF.

The chain recombines TRBV20-1 with TRBJ2-1, with TRBD2 identical over 9 bases. The germline V gene encodes CDR1 DFQATT and CDR2 SNEGSKA (reference sequence). There are 14 residues in the CDR3. Trimming at V came to 5 bases and at J to 3 bases, leaving 5 bases not matched to a gene. CDR3 loop: CSASLAGRYNEQFF. The CDR3 DNA is TGCAGTGCTTCTCTAGCGGGGCGCTACAATGAGCAGTTCTTC.

The chain has TRBV20-1 and TRBJ1-5; 7 nucleotides agree with TRBD1. Germline CDR1 reads DFQATT; CDR2 reads SNEGSKA (reference sequence). The CDR3 has 14 amino acids. With V trimmed by 5 bases and J by 4 bases, 8 bases remained unmatched. CDR3 DNA: TGCAGTGCTTCGACAGGGCTGGGGAATCAGCCCCAGCATTTT. This gives the protein CSASTGLGNQPQHF.

This clonotype was seen a handful of times. This rearrangement joins TRBV25-1 to TRBJ2-1; 12 nucleotides align to TRBD2. Germline-derived CDR1 and CDR2 are MGHDK and SYGVNS. This CDR3 contains 19 residues. V shed 5 bases and J 6 bases; nucleotides not matched to a gene: 17. DNA for the CDR3: TGTGCCAGCAGTAGGGCTTTAGAGACTAGCGGGAGATCCGGCAATGAGCAGTTCTTC. It yields the protein CASSRALETSGRSGNEQFF.

Remarks on this clonotype: One end of the junction fails to match germline, which may point to a read error. This rearrangement joins TRBV6-6 to TRBJ2-5; no reliable D call. Germline V gene lookup returns CDR1 MNHNY and CDR2 SVGAGI (reference sequence). The CDR3 totals 12 residues. CDR3 nucleotide sequence: TGTGCCAGCGGTTACGGACAAGAGACCCAGTACTTC. Translation: CASGYGQETQYF.